The source of this T cell receptor beta chain is a study of blood T cells in healthy people across ages. Using a J-beta primer mix together with a sample-barcoded 5' primer, a second PCR was run for roughly 7 to 11 cycles. TCRdb re-called the 5' RACE reads with MiXCR, one entry per CDR3 protein. The sample holds 1.5 million to 2 million distinct CDR3 sequences, 49% seen once. This CDR3 comprises 17 residues. V lost 4 bases, J lost 4 bases, and 15 bases stayed unmatched. Per germline, CDR1 LGHNA and CDR2 YNFKEQ. The chain recombines TRBV4-2 with TRBJ1-2, with 7 positions matching TRBD1. The clonotype comes from a woman aged 40 to 50 in good health. Sequencing was performed on blood. CDR3 nucleotides: TGTGCCAGCAGCCGCCACAGGGGTAGCGGGACCTTCTATGGCTACACCTTC. This encodes CASSRHRGSGTFYGYTF.